Presented here are 8 T cell receptor beta chains from one specimen sequenced in a study of beta chain features in type 1 diabetes. Points from the study as a whole: Shorter TCRB CDR3s, moderately but significantly so, marked every one of the four CD4+ subsets in Type 1 diabetes patients.

These receptors are not linked to any known antigen. The entirety of the isolated RNA underwent reverse transcription, so expressed TCRB transcripts were sequenced. Assay used: immunoSEQ multiplex PCR; TCRdb lists only in-frame clones, some missing. The table lists about 120,000 clones, roughly 15% of them singletons. The specimen sequenced was central memory CD4+ T cells from blood. These receptors were obtained from a man aged 25 to 45 with type 1 diabetes.

The chain has TRBV7-9 and TRBJ2-1, with D perhaps TRBD1 or TRBD2 (5 bases each). Deletions cut 1 base from V and 8 bases from J, with 12 bases between. Germline loops: CDR1 SEHNR, CDR2 FQNEAQ (reference sequence). The CDR3 sequence is 14 residues long. Here the CDR3 DNA reads TGTGCCAGCAGCTTAGATCAGGGTAGCGATGAGCAGTTCTTC. This sequence encodes CASSLDQGSDEQFF.

This clone was picked up a small number of times. This chain joins TRBV9 and TRBJ1-1; D possibly corresponds to TRBD1 (5 bases). Germline lookup yields CDR1 SGDLS and CDR2 YYNGEE. V was clipped by 3 bases and J by 1 base, with 13 bases between them. The length of the CDR3 is 15 residues. In nucleotides, the CDR3 is TGTGCCAGCAGCGCCCCTGGGGCACAGAACACTGAAGCTTTCTTT. This encodes CASSAPGAQNTEAFF. The full variable domain, in which reference TRBV9 and TRBJ1-1 provide the parts outside the CDR3, is DSGVTQTPKHLITATGQRVTLRCSPRSGDLSVYWYQQSLDQGLQFLIQYYNGEERAKGNILERFSAQQFPDLHSELNLSSLELGDSALYFCASSAPGAQNTEAFFGQGTRLTVV.

This clone was observed a handful of times. V is TRBV11-2 and J is TRBJ2-1; D may be TRBD1 (6 bases). There are 15 residues in the CDR3. V was clipped by 5 bases and J by 3 bases, with 14 bases between them. CDR1 and CDR2 from the germline V gene are SGHAT and FQNNGV. For the CDR3, the DNA is TGTGCCAGCAGCCGTGACAGGTCAGGCTACAATGAGCAGTTCTTC. Translation: CASSRDRSGYNEQFF.

This clone showed up just a few times. J is TRBJ2-3 and V is TRBV10-3; D unclear. Trimming took off 4 bases at V and 1 base at J, with 9 bases between the two ends. CDR3 length: 14 residues. CDR1 is ENHRY, CDR2 SYGVKD, per germline. In DNA form, the CDR3 reads TGTGCCATCAGTGTGGTAGAAGGCACAGATACGCAGTATTTT. It encodes CAISVVEGTDTQYF.

This clone was detected a few times. The chain is built from TRBV10-3 and TRBJ1-5, with 9 bases fitting TRBD1. Germline V gene data show CDR1 as ENHRY and CDR2 as SYGVKD. After removal of 3 bases from V and 6 bases from J, the junction contained 3 bases not matched to a gene. The CDR3 has 14 residues. CDR3 amino acids: CAISDGTGSQPQHF. The DNA for the CDR3 is TGTGCCATCAGTGACGGGACAGGGTCTCAGCCCCAGCATTTT.

The chain combines TRBV29-1 with TRBJ1-2; D is undetermined. The CDR3 sequence is 13 residues long. Between the trimmed V and J ends, which lost 4 bases and 8 bases, there was a span of 17 bases. The V gene's germline CDR1 is SQVTM and CDR2 ANQGSEA. DNA of the CDR3: TGCAGCGTTGGAGGACGGTTGACTGGAGGCTACACCTTC. This encodes CSVGGRLTGGYTF.

The chain joins TRBV27 to TRBJ1-4; TRBD1 is a possible D gene (6 bases). CDR3 size: 16 residues. Germline V gives CDR1 MNHEY, CDR2 SMNVEV (reference sequence). V gave up 5 bases and J gave up 5 bases, with 18 bases separating them. CDR3 region: CASSPTPTGKNEKLFF. The CDR3 DNA follows: TGTGCCAGCAGTCCAACCCCCACAGGGAAGAATGAAAAACTGTTTTTT.

This clone was observed a few times. The same CDR3 arises from other DNA sequences in this sample as well. Here the CDR3 DNA reads TGTGCCAGCAGCAGGACACGCCATAATGAAAAACTGTTTTTT. The encoded protein is CASSRTRHNEKLFF. The J gene is TRBJ1-4, the V gene TRBV6-5; possible D gene TRBD1, 5 bases. The CDR3 runs 14 residues. In germline, CDR1 is MNHEY, CDR2 SVGAGI. Between the trimmed V and J ends, which lost 6 bases and 4 bases, there was a span of 12 bases.